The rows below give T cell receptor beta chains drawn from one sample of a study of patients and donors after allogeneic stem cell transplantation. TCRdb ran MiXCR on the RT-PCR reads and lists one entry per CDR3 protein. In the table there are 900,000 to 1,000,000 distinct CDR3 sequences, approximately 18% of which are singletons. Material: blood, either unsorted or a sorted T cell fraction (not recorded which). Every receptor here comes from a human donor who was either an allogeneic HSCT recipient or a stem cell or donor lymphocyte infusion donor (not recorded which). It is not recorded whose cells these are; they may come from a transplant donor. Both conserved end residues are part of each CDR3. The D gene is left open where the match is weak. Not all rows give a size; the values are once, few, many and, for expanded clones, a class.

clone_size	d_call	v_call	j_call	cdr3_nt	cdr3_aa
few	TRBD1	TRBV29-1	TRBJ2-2	TGCAGCGTTCGACTGACAGGGGGGACCACCGGGGAGCTGTTTTTT	CSVRLTGGTTGELFF
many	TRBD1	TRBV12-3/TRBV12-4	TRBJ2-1	TGTGCCAGCAGTTCCGGGACAGAGAATGAGCAGTTCTTC	CASSSGTENEQFF
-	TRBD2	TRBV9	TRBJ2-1	TGTGCCAGCAGCGAGTCCAGCGGGATTAAAGGTATCGAGCAGTTCTTC	CASSESSGIKGIEQFF
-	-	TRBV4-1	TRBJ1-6	TGCGCCAGCAGCCAAGATTTGGTTTCGGCGAGCTCCTATAATTCACCCCTCCACTTT	CASSQDLVSASSYNSPLHF
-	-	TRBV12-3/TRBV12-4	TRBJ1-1	TGTGCCAGCAACGGGGAGAACACTGAAGCTTTCTTT	CASNGENTEAFF
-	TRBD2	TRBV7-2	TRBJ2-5	TGTGCCAGCCAACTAGCGGGGGGGCAAGAGACCCAGTACTTC	CASQLAGGQETQYF
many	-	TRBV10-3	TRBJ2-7	TGTGCCATCAGGGAGGGACTTACCCCGAACGAGCAGTACTTC	CAIREGLTPNEQYF
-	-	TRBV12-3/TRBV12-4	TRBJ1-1	TGTGCCAGCAGTCTTAGAGGGGGAAAGAACACTGAAGCTTTCTTT	CASSLRGGKNTEAFF
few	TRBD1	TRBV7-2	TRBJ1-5	TGTGCCAGCACCGCGGACAGGGCGCAGCCCCAGCATTTT	CASTADRAQPQHF
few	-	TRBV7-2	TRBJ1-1	TGTGCCAGCACCCAAGAGCAGGGACGAACTGAAGCTTTCTTT	CASTQEQGRTEAFF
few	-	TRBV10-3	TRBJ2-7	TGTGCCATCAAGCAGGGGTTTGTCTACGAGCAGTACTTC	CAIKQGFVYEQYF
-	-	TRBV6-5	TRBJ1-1	TGTGCCAGCAGTTACTCCTCGGGGATTTTCACTGAAGCTTTCTTT	CASSYSSGIFTEAFF
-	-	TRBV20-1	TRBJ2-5	TGCAGTGCTAGGACTTCAGGGAGTCAAGAGACCCAGTACTTC	CSARTSGSQETQYF
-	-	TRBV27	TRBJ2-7	TGTGCCAGCAGTTTATCGGTCCAGGGCGAGCAGTACTTC	CASSLSVQGEQYF